This T cell receptor (beta chain) is from a study of a mutant IDH1 vaccine in newly diagnosed glioma. Note on this clone: Its specificity is not known.

Time point here: week 11, during vaccination. What each vaccine dose contained was 300 ug of mutant IDH1 20-mer peptide, accompanied by topical imiquimod. The repertoire was sequenced with immunoSEQ multiplex PCR; TCRdb's copy has only in-frame clones and lacks some. The sample comprises about 40,000 clones, around 84% of which are singletons, and under 2.5% rests with the top ten. In germline, CDR1 is MGHRA, CDR2 YSYEKL. The trim removed 3 bases at V and 4 bases at J, leaving 9 bases unmatched. The CDR3 length is 16 residues. The chain carries TRBV4-1 and TRBJ1-5; 7 bases map to TRBD1. This sequence originates from a man aged 40-55 years with glioma. The material sequenced was PBMCs, taken from a glioma patient whose treatment included an IDH1 peptide vaccine. CDR3 in amino acids: CASSQLTGTANQPQHF. CDR3 in DNA: TGCGCCAGCAGCCAGCTTACCGGGACAGCGAATCAGCCCCAGCATTTT.